Here is one T cell receptor (beta chain) with its context. This sample is part of a study of blood T cell repertoires in COVID-19. At the level of the study: The United States, Italy and Spain provided the acute and convalescent COVID-19 samples.

Assay used: immunoSEQ multiplex PCR; TCRdb lists only in-frame clones, some missing. The repertoire holds 120,000 or so clones, with over 75% as singletons. The clonotype comes from a woman aged 80 or over with acute or convalescent COVID-19. The sequenced sample consisted of peripheral blood.

The CDR3 loop is CASSLGVSGNTIYF. The CDR3 DNA reads TGCGCCAGCAGCTTAGGGGTCTCAGGAAACACCATATATTTT. V and J are TRBV5-1 and TRBJ1-3; D is perhaps TRBD1 (5 bases). V was clipped by 2 bases and J by 4 bases, with 10 bases between them. This CDR3 has 14 amino acids. Germline V lookup: CDR1 SGHRS, CDR2 YFSETQ.